The 29 T cell receptor beta chains given below trace back to one sample, sequenced in a study of T cells after yellow fever vaccination. TCRdb reprocessed the 5' RACE reads with MiXCR, giving one entry per CDR3 protein. The sample lists some 350,000 distinct CDR3 sequences, roughly 6.2% occurring once. The sequenced sample was PBMCs, obtained 5 days after the yellow fever booster vaccination. The receptor source for this set is a man aged 25 to 40 who received the YFV17D yellow fever vaccine.

In its sample, this clonotype was seen a few times. The chain carries TRBV27 and TRBJ1-3; the D is unclear. The CDR3 has 14 residues. Germline CDR1 is MNHEY and CDR2 is SMNVEV (reference sequence). V lost 4 bases and J 4 bases, leaving 11 bases between the germline ends. CDR3 sequence (DNA): TGTGCCAGCAGTTCCCGAATGGGGGGAAACACCATATATTTT. Protein: CASSSRMGGNTIYF.

This clonotype was recorded a few times. CDR3 amino acids: CASSPQVAGTKKGEQFF. In DNA, the CDR3 is TGCGCCAGCAGCCCCCAAGTCGCGGGGACAAAAAAGGGTGAGCAGTTCTTC. The V call is TRBV4-3, the J call TRBJ2-1; possibly TRBD1 or TRBD2 for D (6 bases each). V gave up 4 bases and J gave up 9 bases, with 25 bases separating them. This CDR3 is 17 amino acids long. Germline V CDR1 and CDR2: LGHNA, YSLEER.

In this sample, this clonotype turned up a few times. The rearrangement joins TRBV20-1 to TRBJ1-3; the match to TRBD1 covers 9 bases. The germline V gene encodes CDR1 DFQATT and CDR2 SNEGSKA (reference sequence). V dropped 1 base and J dropped 0; count of bases not matched to a gene: 7. The CDR3 spans 17 residues. The CDR3 bases are TGCAGTGCTAGAGTCCCGGGACAGGGTCTCTCTGGAAACACCATATATTTT. It is translated as CSARVPGQGLSGNTIYF.

The chain joins TRBV15 to TRBJ2-2; D gene ambiguous. The CDR3 extends over 16 amino acids. Germline CDR1 LNHNV, CDR2 YYDKDF (reference sequence). V was trimmed by 8 bases and J by 0 bases, leaving 16 bases between them. In DNA, the CDR3 is TGTGCCACCGTAGACCTCCTTAACCCGAACACCGGGGAGCTGTTTTTT. Amino acids: CATVDLLNPNTGELFF.

The chain couples TRBV30 to TRBJ1-1; no clear D. Trimming stripped 2 bases from V and 11 bases from J, with 9 bases between. CDR3 length: 10 residues. Germline lookup yields CDR1 GTSNPN and CDR2 SVGIG (reference sequence). In nucleotides, the CDR3 is TGTGCCTGGAGTTCGCAGGTTGCTTTCTTT. This codes for CAWSSQVAFF.

The V gene is TRBV4-2, the J gene TRBJ2-3; TRBD2 matches at 9 bases. CDR1 is LGHNA, CDR2 YNFKEQ, per germline. This CDR3 comprises 17 residues. The trim removed 0 bases at V and 5 bases at J, leaving 9 bases unmatched. CDR3 residues: CASSQEERGRAGDTQYF. In DNA form, the CDR3 reads TGTGCCAGCAGCCAAGAGGAGCGCGGGAGGGCAGGAGATACGCAGTATTTT.

This clonotype was picked up a small number of times. The chain is built from TRBV7-2 and TRBJ2-1; 12 bases agree with TRBD2. CDR3 size: 17 residues. The J segment lost 0 bases and the V segment lost 4 bases, leaving 4 bases of the junction unmatched. The germline V gene has CDR1 SGHTA and CDR2 FQGNSA. As DNA, the CDR3 is TGTGCCAGCAGCTACCGGACTAGCGGGACCTCCTACAATGAGCAGTTCTTC. This sequence encodes CASSYRTSGTSYNEQFF.

This clonotype was counted between two and nine times. This sequence joins TRBV29-1 and TRBJ2-7; perhaps TRBD1 as D (5 bases). This CDR3 is built from 11 residues. Germline assignment: CDR1 SQVTM and CDR2 ANQGSEA. Trimming cost V 1 base and J 8 bases, with 9 bases left between them. This chain's CDR3 is CSVEGAGKQYF. CDR3 nucleotide sequence: TGCAGCGTTGAAGGGGCAGGGAAGCAGTACTTC.

This clonotype was seen at least ten times. The V and J genes are TRBV6-1 and TRBJ1-1; D not resolved. The ends were cut back, 5 bases at V and 5 bases at J, with 12 bases in the middle. CDR1 is MNHNS and CDR2 is SASEGT in the germline V gene. The CDR3 has 13 residues. The chain's CDR3 is CASSPPVATEAFF. The CDR3 bases are TGTGCCAGCAGTCCCCCCGTGGCAACTGAAGCTTTCTTT.

The table lists this clonotype with many counts. The chain joins TRBV7-2 to TRBJ2-5, with TRBD1 matching 10 bases. The junction had 4 bases not matched to a gene; V was cut back by 6 bases and J by 9 bases. CDR1 and CDR2 (germline): SGHTA, FQGNSA. The CDR3 runs to 12 residues. In nucleotides, the CDR3 is TGTGCCAGCAGGCAGGACAGGGGGGCCCAGTACTTC. The encoded protein is CASRQDRGAQYF.

This clonotype came up a few times. The chain combines TRBV27 with TRBJ1-1; D gene ambiguous. Per germline, CDR1 MNHEY and CDR2 SMNVEV (reference sequence). This CDR3 is built from 13 residues. V was shortened by 0 bases and J by 8 bases, with 10 bases between the two germline ends. This chain's CDR3 is CASSLSLVREAFF. CDR3 DNA: TGTGCCAGCAGTTTATCCCTTGTGAGGGAAGCTTTCTTT.

This chain uses TRBV28 with TRBJ2-5; D possibly corresponds to TRBD2 (6 bases). This CDR3 comprises 13 residues. CDR1 is MDHEN, CDR2 SYDVKM, per germline. The V gene lost 6 bases and the J gene lost 5 bases, with 13 bases spanning the gap. CDR3 protein: CASRVGGRETQYF. CDR3 nucleotide sequence: TGTGCCAGCAGAGTCGGGGGAAGGGAGACCCAGTACTTC.

This clonotype was found many times. The J gene is TRBJ2-2, the V gene TRBV12-3 or TRBV12-4, with 12 bases that match TRBD2. The length of the CDR3 is 16 residues. J gave up 8 bases and V 1 base, and 5 bases lay outside the gene matches. This chain's CDR3 is CASSLGLAGVLGELFF. CDR3 coding DNA: TGTGCCAGCAGTTTAGGACTAGCGGGAGTTCTAGGGGAGCTGTTTTTT.

This clonotype was counted between two and nine times. V gene TRBV4-2 combines with J gene TRBJ2-7, with 7 bases matching TRBD2. This CDR3 contains 16 residues. Germline CDR1 and CDR2: LGHNA and YNFKEQ. V lost 0 bases, J lost 0 bases, and 5 bases stayed unmatched. This chain's CDR3 is CASSQESTSFSYEQYF. In DNA form, the CDR3 reads TGTGCCAGCAGCCAAGAGTCGACTAGCTTCTCCTACGAGCAGTACTTC.

The rearrangement joins TRBV19 to TRBJ1-2, with D tentatively TRBD1 (6 bases). V dropped 10 bases and J dropped 2 bases, with 8 bases sitting between them. Germline CDR1 reads LNHDA; CDR2 reads SQIVND (reference sequence). This CDR3 is built from 11 residues. The CDR3 sequence is CATGVNYGYTF. CDR3 sequence (DNA): TGTGCCACAGGGGTAAACTATGGCTACACCTTC.

This clonotype was observed at least ten times. The chain carries TRBV9 and TRBJ2-2; the match to TRBD2 covers 8 bases. V shed 3 bases and J 6 bases; nucleotides not matched to a gene: 10. This CDR3 spans 16 amino acids. Germline CDR1 SGDLS, CDR2 YYNGEE. In DNA form, the CDR3 reads TGTGCCAGCAGCGATCCCCCAGGGCGGGGGGCCGGGGAGCTGTTTTTT. Residues: CASSDPPGRGAGELFF.

The chain combines TRBV20-1 with TRBJ2-7; D may match TRBD1 or TRBD2 (6 bases each). With 5 bases removed from V and 3 bases from J, the gap between germline ends came to 23 bases. Per the germline V gene, CDR1 is DFQATT and CDR2 is SNEGSKA (reference sequence). This CDR3 spans 16 amino acids. The CDR3 coding sequence is TGCAGTGCTGCCGACTGGCTGGAGGGGGAAGTCTACGAGCAGTACTTC. Amino acids: CSAADWLEGEVYEQYF.

This clonotype has at least ten counts. V and J are TRBV12-3 or TRBV12-4 and TRBJ2-5; D is ambiguous. V lost 6 bases and J lost 4, with 9 bases in between. The length of the CDR3 is 12 residues. Here the CDR3 DNA reads TGTGCCAGCAGCCGCACCAGAGAGACCCAGTACTTC. Translation gives CASSRTRETQYF.

The chain uses TRBV10-2 and TRBJ1-1, with a possible D match to TRBD1 (6 bases). The CDR3 has 15 residues. V gave up 6 bases and J gave up 0 bases, with 14 bases separating them. Germline V gene lookup returns CDR1 WSHSY and CDR2 SAAADI. CDR3 protein: CASRVVGGMNTEAFF. The CDR3 DNA sequence: TGCGCCAGCAGAGTAGTAGGGGGGATGAACACTGAAGCTTTCTTT.

Ten or more counts support this clonotype. This sequence joins TRBV6-5 and TRBJ2-2; no definite D call. V was clipped by 6 bases and J by 9 bases, with 8 bases between them. This CDR3 has 11 amino acids. Germline assignment: CDR1 MNHEY and CDR2 SVGAGI. In DNA, the CDR3 is TGTGCCAGCAGGGGCAGATGGGAGCTGTTTTTT. Protein: CASRGRWELFF.

This clonotype was seen ten or more times. This chain uses TRBV5-5 with TRBJ2-7; D tentatively fits TRBD1 or TRBD2 (5 bases each). Trimming took off 4 bases at V and 2 bases at J, with 13 bases between the two ends. Germline lookup yields CDR1 SGHKS and CDR2 YYEKEE (reference sequence). There are 14 residues in the CDR3. CDR3 sequence (DNA): TGTGCCAGCAGCCCCCGGGACGGACCCTACGAGCAGTACTTC. This encodes CASSPRDGPYEQYF.

The chain carries TRBV5-1 and TRBJ2-4; no definite D call. Per the germline V gene, CDR1 is SGHRS and CDR2 is YFSETQ. The ends were cut back, 7 bases at V and 0 bases at J, with 11 bases in the middle. The CDR3 length is 14 residues. This CDR3 reads CASDIRIAKNIQYF. For the CDR3, the DNA is TGCGCCAGCGACATAAGGATAGCCAAAAACATTCAGTACTTC.

The table lists this clonotype with a few counts. The chain uses TRBV6-1 and TRBJ2-7, with D maybe TRBD1 (6 bases). This CDR3 spans 13 amino acids. V was clipped by 6 bases and J by 3 bases, with 12 bases between them. CDR1 and CDR2 from the germline V gene are MNHNS and SASEGT. As DNA, the CDR3 is TGTGCCAGCAGCACCGACAGGCGCTACGAGCAGTACTTC. Its translation is CASSTDRRYEQYF.

At least ten counts were recorded for this clonotype. The genes are TRBV29-1 and TRBJ2-7; D remains ambiguous. CDR1 is SQVTM, CDR2 ANQGSEA, per germline. V lost 2 bases and J 4 bases, leaving 6 bases between the germline ends. The CDR3 contains 11 residues. Here the CDR3 reads CSVETGYEQYF. CDR3 sequence (DNA): TGCAGCGTTGAAACCGGATACGAGCAGTACTTC.

This chain links TRBV4-3 with TRBJ2-1; 16 nucleotides agree with TRBD2. With 1 base clipped from V and 7 bases from J, the junction kept 7 bases outside the gene matches. Germline assignment: CDR1 LGHNA and CDR2 YSLEER. The CDR3 sequence is 18 residues long. The CDR3 bases are TGCGCCAGCAGCCAAGCGGACGGGACTAGCGGGAGGGGTAATGAGCAGTTCTTC. Translated: CASSQADGTSGRGNEQFF.

This clonotype was seen a few times. The V gene is TRBV9, the J gene TRBJ2-3; D may match TRBD1 or TRBD2 (6 bases each). CDR3 length equals 15 residues. The V gene's germline CDR1 is SGDLS and CDR2 YYNGEE. V was shortened by 3 bases and J by 2 bases, with 13 bases between the two germline ends. CDR3 loop: CASSAGAMVTDTQYF. Here the CDR3 DNA reads TGTGCCAGCAGCGCGGGGGCGATGGTCACAGATACGCAGTATTTT.

This clonotype was detected only a few times. The chain joins TRBV20-1 to TRBJ2-1, with 11 bases matching TRBD2. Germline CDR1 DFQATT, CDR2 SNEGSKA (reference sequence). There are 15 residues in the CDR3. V was pared by 1 base and J by 8 bases, with 7 bases of the junction left unmatched. CDR3 coding DNA: TGCAGTGCTAGAGGAGGTAGCGGGAGGGCCGATGAGCAGTTCTTC. Translated: CSARGGSGRADEQFF.

This clonotype appeared a few times. The chain links TRBV6-5 to TRBJ2-6; D perhaps matches TRBD1 (6 bases). V lost 5 bases and J 2 bases, leaving 16 bases between the germline ends. The V gene's germline CDR1 is MNHEY and CDR2 SVGAGI. The CDR3 consists of 17 residues. CDR3 nucleotides: TGTGCCAGCAGTCGTGAGACAGGAGGCACTGGGGCCAACGTCCTGACTTTC. Translated: CASSRETGGTGANVLTF.

This clonotype was seen ten or more times. J is TRBJ1-1 and V is TRBV4-3; D perhaps matches TRBD1 (6 bases). This CDR3 comprises 15 residues. V was cut by 0 bases and J by 3 bases, with 11 bases left in between. From germline, CDR1 is LGHNA and CDR2 YSLEER. CDR3 coding DNA: TGCGCCAGCAGCCAAGAAGACAGGAGAGACACTGAAGCTTTCTTT. This sequence encodes CASSQEDRRDTEAFF.